The 13 T cell receptor beta chains presented below share a single source sample, sequenced in a study of early T cells in non-severe SARS-CoV-2 infection. In TCRdb, the 5' RACE reads were re-called with MiXCR into one record per CDR3 protein. The table has 70,000 to 95,000 distinct CDR3 sequences, over 12% seen once. Sequenced material: whole blood. The origin of the receptors is an adult who was a healthcare worker with PCR-confirmed SARS-CoV-2 infection or an uninfected control (not recorded which).

The chain recombines TRBV29-1 with TRBJ2-7, with a weak D call TRBD1 (6 bases). V lost 5 bases and J 4 bases, leaving 12 bases between the germline ends. The CDR3 totals 12 residues. CDR1 is SQVTM, CDR2 ANQGSEA, per germline. The CDR3, as DNA: TGCAGCGTTCCCCACAGGGCGTACGAGCAGTACGTC. Encoded protein: CSVPHRAYEQYV.

The rearrangement joins TRBV4-1 to TRBJ1-4, with TRBD1 matching over 7 bases. After removal of 8 bases from V and 7 bases from J, the junction contained 7 bases not matched to a gene. The CDR3 loop spans 13 amino acids. Germline assignment: CDR1 MGHRA and CDR2 YSYEKL. As DNA, the CDR3 is TGCGCCAGCGCAATTCGACAGGGTGAAAAACTGTTTTTT. Protein product: CASAIRQGEKLFF.

This chain connects TRBV7-2 to TRBJ2-3; possibly TRBD1 or TRBD2 for D (5 bases each). Trimming cost V 5 bases and J 3 bases, with 15 bases left between them. The CDR3 covers 15 residues. Germline CDR1 and CDR2: SGHTA and FQGNSA. CDR3 residues: CASSATGTITDTQYF. Here the CDR3 DNA reads TGTGCCAGCAGCGCGACCGGGACGATTACAGATACGCAGTATTTT. Full variable domain (rest looked up from reference TRBV7-2 and TRBJ2-3): GAGVSQSPSNKVTEKGKDVELRCDPISGHTALYWYRQSLGQGLEFLIYFQGNSAPDKSGLPSDRFSAERTGGSVSTLTIQRTQQEDSAVYLCASSATGTITDTQYFGPGTRLTVL.

This clonotype was observed a handful of times. This chain links TRBV7-9 with TRBJ2-5; D possibly uses TRBD1 or TRBD2 (5 bases each). Trimming shortened V by 5 bases and J by 1 base, and 14 bases separated the two germline ends. Germline V lookup: CDR1 SEHNR, CDR2 FQNEAQ (reference sequence). This CDR3 region has 15 residues. CDR3 residues: CASSAIRDGQETQYF. CDR3 DNA sequence: TGTGCCAGCAGCGCCATCCGGGACGGCCAAGAGACCCAGTACTTC.

Ten or more counts support this clonotype. This chain uses TRBV14 with TRBJ2-3; TRBD1 might be the D (6 bases). V lost 4 bases to trimming and J lost 1 base, with 15 bases between them. This CDR3 is built from 16 residues. CDR1 and CDR2 from the germline V gene are SGHDN and FVKESK. Here the CDR3 reads CASSPGTFYRTDTQYF. The CDR3 DNA follows: TGTGCCAGCAGCCCCGGGACATTCTACCGCACAGATACGCAGTATTTT.

A few counts support this clonotype. The rearrangement uses TRBV15 and TRBJ2-4, with TRBD2 matching over 11 bases. Trimming removed 1 base from V and 0 bases from J; junction bases left unmatched: 2. Looked up from germline, CDR1 is LNHNV and CDR2 is YYDKDF (reference sequence). The CDR3 loop spans 17 amino acids. This chain's CDR3 is CATSRGGLAVAKNIQYF. The DNA of the CDR3 is TGTGCCACCAGCAGAGGGGGACTAGCGGTAGCCAAAAACATTCAGTACTTC. Combining the CDR3 with reference TRBV15 and TRBJ2-4 gives the whole variable domain DAMVIQNPRYQVTQFGKPVTLSCSQTLNHNVMYWYQQKSSQAPKLLFHYYDKDFNNEADTPDNFQSRRPNTSFCFLDIRSPGLGDTAMYLCATSRGGLAVAKNIQYFGAGTRLSVL.

This clonotype was seen more than once but under ten times. The chain couples TRBV18 to TRBJ1-4; no definite D call. There are 13 residues in the CDR3. The V and J ends lost 1 base and 3 bases respectively, with 3 bases between them. Per the germline V gene, CDR1 is KGHSH and CDR2 is LQKENI. The CDR3 sequence is CASSPQANEKLFF. In nucleotides, the CDR3 is TGTGCCAGCTCACCACAGGCTAATGAAAAACTGTTTTTT.

The J gene is TRBJ1-5, the V gene TRBV2; D is possibly TRBD1 (6 bases). Germline V gives CDR1 SNHLY, CDR2 FYNNEI. This CDR3 comprises 14 residues. The V gene lost 4 bases and the J gene lost 5 bases, with 12 bases spanning the gap. The CDR3 DNA is TGTGCCAGCAGTGCCGGGGGCGACTATCAGCCCCAGCATTTT. The encoded protein is CASSAGGDYQPQHF.

This clonotype came up a few times. The J gene is TRBJ1-1, the V gene TRBV7-9; 7 bases match TRBD1. J lost 1 base, V lost 5 bases, and 10 bases had no gene match. There are 16 residues in the CDR3. CDR1 SEHNR and CDR2 FQNEAQ come from the germline V gene (reference sequence). As DNA, the CDR3 is TGTGCCAGCAGCCCGGGCAGGGGGGAAAGGAACACTGAAGCTTTCTTT. Its translation is CASSPGRGERNTEAFF.

The chain employs TRBV29-1 and TRBJ1-1; D is undetermined. Trimming stripped 6 bases from V and 4 bases from J, with 18 bases between. Germline loops: CDR1 SQVTM, CDR2 ANQGSEA. This CDR3 has 14 residues. The DNA of the CDR3 is TGCAGCGTGCGTCCTTCGGCAGGCGGCACTGAAGCTTTCTTT. Encoded protein: CSVRPSAGGTEAFF.

In its sample, this clonotype was seen a few times. CDR3 sequence: CASSSLAVTNEKLFF. CDR3 nucleotides: TGTGCCAGCAGCTCCTTGGCCGTAACTAATGAAAAACTGTTTTTT. The chain couples TRBV7-8 to TRBJ1-4; no firm D call. The CDR3 is 15 residues long. Trimming stripped 4 bases from V and 1 base from J, with 10 bases between. CDR1 is SGHVS, CDR2 FQNEAQ, per germline.

V usage is TRBV6-2 or TRBV6-3 and J usage is TRBJ2-7; 8 bases fit TRBD2. Germline V gene lookup returns CDR1 MNHEY and CDR2 SVGEGT. The J segment lost 0 bases and the V segment lost 7 bases, leaving 8 bases of the junction unmatched. This CDR3 is 15 amino acids long. The CDR3 DNA follows: TGTGCCAGCACCCCTGGCGGGGGGCTCTCCTACGAGCAGTACGTC. Its protein is CASTPGGGLSYEQYV.

Only a few counts were recorded for this clonotype. The J gene is TRBJ2-7, the V gene TRBV6-1; 7 bases match TRBD1. The CDR3 is 15 amino acids. Trimming removed 6 bases from V and 0 bases from J; junction bases left unmatched: 8. CDR1 and CDR2 from the germline V gene are MNHNS and SASEGT. This chain's CDR3 is CASRTGFPSSYEQYV. The CDR3 DNA sequence: TGTGCCAGCAGGACAGGGTTCCCTAGCTCCTACGAGCAGTACGTC.